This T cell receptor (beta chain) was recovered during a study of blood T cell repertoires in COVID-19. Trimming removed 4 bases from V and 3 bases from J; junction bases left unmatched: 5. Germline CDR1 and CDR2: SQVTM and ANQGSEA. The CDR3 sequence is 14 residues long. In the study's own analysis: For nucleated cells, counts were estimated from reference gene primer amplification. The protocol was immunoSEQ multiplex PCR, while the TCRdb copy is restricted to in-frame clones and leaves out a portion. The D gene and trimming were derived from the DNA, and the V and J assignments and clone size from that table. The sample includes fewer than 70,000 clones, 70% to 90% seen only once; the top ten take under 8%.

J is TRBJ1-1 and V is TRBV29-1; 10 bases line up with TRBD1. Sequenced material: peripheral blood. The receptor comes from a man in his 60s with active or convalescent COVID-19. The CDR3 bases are TGCAGCGTTGGACAGGGGGCGCTGGACACTGAAGCTTTCTTT. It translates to CSVGQGALDTEAFF.